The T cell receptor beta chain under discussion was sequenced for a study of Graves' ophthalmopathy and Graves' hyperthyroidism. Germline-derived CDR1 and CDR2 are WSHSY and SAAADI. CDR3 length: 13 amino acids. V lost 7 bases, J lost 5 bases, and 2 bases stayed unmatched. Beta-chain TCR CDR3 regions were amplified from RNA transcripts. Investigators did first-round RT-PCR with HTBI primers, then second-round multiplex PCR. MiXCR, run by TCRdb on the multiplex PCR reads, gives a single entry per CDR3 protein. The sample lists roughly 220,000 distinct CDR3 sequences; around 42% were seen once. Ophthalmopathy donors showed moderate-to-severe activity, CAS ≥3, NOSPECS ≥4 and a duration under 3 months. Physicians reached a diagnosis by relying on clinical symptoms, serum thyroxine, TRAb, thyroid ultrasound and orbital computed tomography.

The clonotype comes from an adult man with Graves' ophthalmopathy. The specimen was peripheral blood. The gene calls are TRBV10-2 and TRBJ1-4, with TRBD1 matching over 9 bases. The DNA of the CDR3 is TGCGCCAGCAAAGGACAGGGGAATGAAAAACTGTTTTTT. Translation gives CASKGQGNEKLFF.